Listed below are T cell receptor beta chains from one sample, sequenced in a study of regulatory T cells in long-lasting Graves disease. TCRdb processed the multiplex PCR reads anew with MiXCR; each CDR3 protein has one entry. Of some 500,000 distinct CDR3 sequences in the sample, roughly 14% were seen once. This sample also appeared in a second study, on T cells in Graves' hyperthyroidism and ophthalmopathy.

Sequences were derived from peripheral blood mononuclear cells (PBMCs), sampled at new diagnosis, from a patient treated with antithyroid drugs. The receptors shown here come from a man in his thirties or forties with Graves disease. The CDR3 runs from the conserved cysteine through the conserved F or W. Clone size, where shown, is once, few, many, or a class for clones that have expanded.

abundance: -
v_gene: TRBV29-1
j_gene: TRBJ1-1
CDR3aa: CSVESQTGKIEAFF

abundance: -
v_gene: TRBV3-1
j_gene: TRBJ2-5
CDR3aa: CASSRRVPVETQYF

abundance: -
v_gene: TRBV12-3/TRBV12-4
j_gene: TRBJ1-6
CDR3aa: CASTHTGGSSPLHF

abundance: many
v_gene: TRBV2
j_gene: TRBJ2-1
CDR3aa: CASSPRGNSYNEQFF

abundance: many
v_gene: TRBV27
j_gene: TRBJ2-3
CDR3aa: CASSLGQGVLSDTQYF

abundance: many
v_gene: TRBV5-1
j_gene: TRBJ2-1
CDR3aa: CASSFEGVQFF

abundance: many
v_gene: TRBV20-1
j_gene: TRBJ1-1
CDR3aa: CSAWMNTEAFF

abundance: many
v_gene: TRBV12-3/TRBV12-4
j_gene: TRBJ1-1
CDR3aa: CASSLAFF

abundance: many
v_gene: TRBV29-1
j_gene: TRBJ2-7
CDR3aa: CSVGATSRSSYEQYF

abundance: -
v_gene: TRBV19
j_gene: TRBJ1-5
CDR3aa: CASSADRGLQPQHF

abundance: many
v_gene: TRBV19
j_gene: TRBJ1-1
CDR3aa: CASVWTVEAFF

abundance: many
v_gene: TRBV28
j_gene: TRBJ2-6
CDR3aa: CASRGPHLSGANVLTF

abundance: few
v_gene: TRBV3-1
j_gene: TRBJ2-1
CDR3aa: CASSQGDVSIGEQFF

abundance: many
v_gene: TRBV12-3/TRBV12-4
j_gene: TRBJ1-5
CDR3aa: CASSLGGSGPQHF

abundance: -
v_gene: TRBV27
j_gene: TRBJ2-7
CDR3aa: CASSLSGAYEQYF

abundance: -
v_gene: TRBV19
j_gene: TRBJ1-3
CDR3aa: CASNLDRVSGNTIYF

abundance: few
v_gene: TRBV11-3
j_gene: TRBJ2-5
CDR3aa: CASSPGTNQETQYF

abundance: -
v_gene: TRBV27
j_gene: TRBJ2-3
CDR3aa: CASSLLGTSGSYTDTQYF

abundance: few
v_gene: TRBV7-8
j_gene: TRBJ2-3
CDR3aa: CASSLESQGPPRRTDTQYF

abundance: many
v_gene: TRBV5-1
j_gene: TRBJ1-2
CDR3aa: CASSSDRVRGYTF

abundance: many
v_gene: TRBV20-1
j_gene: TRBJ1-5
CDR3aa: CSARDGYSNQPQHF

abundance: many
v_gene: TRBV28
j_gene: TRBJ2-5
CDR3aa: CASRTGGQETQYF

abundance: many
v_gene: TRBV5-1
j_gene: TRBJ2-1
CDR3aa: CASSLGHGLALNEQFF

abundance: many
v_gene: TRBV29-1
j_gene: TRBJ2-3
CDR3aa: CSVEALYGTQYF

abundance: -
v_gene: TRBV18
j_gene: TRBJ1-5
CDR3aa: CASSQQSGQGSPQHF